The subject of this entry is one T cell receptor (beta chain). Germline CDR1 SGHTA, CDR2 FQGNSA. Trimming removed 5 bases at V and 3 bases at J, with 10 bases between. The CDR3 spans 13 residues. A sample-barcoded 5' primer and a J-beta primer mix were used in a second PCR of roughly 7 to 11 cycles. From the 5' RACE reads, TCRdb called clonotypes with MiXCR, one entry per CDR3 protein. The sample carries 750,000 to 950,000 distinct CDR3 sequences, about 28% recorded once. The record originates from a study of blood T cells in healthy people across ages. The same data also went into a second study, on T cells of mothers and their children.

The receptor was isolated from a woman in her thirties or forties in good health. The rearrangement uses TRBV7-2 and TRBJ1-1, with D hard to call. The sequencing sample was made of blood. CDR3 DNA sequence: TGTGCCAGCAGCCAGGTCTCTTACACTGAAGCTTTCTTT. Amino acids: CASSQVSYTEAFF.